Sequencing of this T cell receptor (beta chain) was carried out in a study of siplizumab effects on memory and regulatory T cells. Study results and caveats: In the presence of siplizumab, alloreactive sequences traceable to unstimulated CD4+ memory cells were significantly reduced.

Libraries were prepared by immunoSEQ multiplex PCR; TCRdb keeps only in-frame clonotypes and omits some of them. The sample has approximately 100,000 clones; 94% are singletons. To note about this clone: Its target is unknown.

Germline CDR1 and CDR2: SEHNR and FQNEAQ (reference sequence). The CDR3 is 15 amino acids. Trimming stripped 1 base from V and 0 bases from J, with 9 bases between. Sequenced sample: Tregs sorted from blood. This sequence was found in a human donor in good health. J is TRBJ1-2 and V is TRBV7-9; D might be TRBD1 (6 bases). DNA of the CDR3: TGTGCCAGCAGCTTAGAAGGGGGTGCTAACTATGGCTACACCTTC. As protein: CASSLEGGANYGYTF. The full variable domain, its missing parts supplied by reference TRBV7-9 and TRBJ1-2, is DTGVSQNPRHKITKRGQNVTFRCDPISEHNRLYWYRQTLGQGPEFLTYFQNEAQLEKSRLLSDRFSAERPKGSFSTLEIQRTEQGDSAMYLCASSLEGGANYGYTFGSGTRLTVV.